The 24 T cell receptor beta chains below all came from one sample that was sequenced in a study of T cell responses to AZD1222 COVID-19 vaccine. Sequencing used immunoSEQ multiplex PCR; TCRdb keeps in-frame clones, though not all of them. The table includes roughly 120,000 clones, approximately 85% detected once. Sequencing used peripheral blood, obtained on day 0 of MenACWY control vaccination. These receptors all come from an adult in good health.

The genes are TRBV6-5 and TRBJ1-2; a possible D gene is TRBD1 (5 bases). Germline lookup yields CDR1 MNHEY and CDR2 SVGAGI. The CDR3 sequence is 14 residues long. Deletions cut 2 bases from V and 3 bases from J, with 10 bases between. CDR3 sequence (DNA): TGTGCCAGCAGTTACGGTTCAGGGCACTATGGCTACACCTTC. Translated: CASSYGSGHYGYTF.

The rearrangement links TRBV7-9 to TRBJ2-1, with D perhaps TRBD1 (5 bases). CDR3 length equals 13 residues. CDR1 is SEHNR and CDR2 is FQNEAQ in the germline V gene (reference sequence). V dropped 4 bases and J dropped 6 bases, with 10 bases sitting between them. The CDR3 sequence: CASSWGGSNEQFF. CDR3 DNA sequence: TGTGCCAGCAGCTGGGGCGGAAGCAATGAGCAGTTCTTC.

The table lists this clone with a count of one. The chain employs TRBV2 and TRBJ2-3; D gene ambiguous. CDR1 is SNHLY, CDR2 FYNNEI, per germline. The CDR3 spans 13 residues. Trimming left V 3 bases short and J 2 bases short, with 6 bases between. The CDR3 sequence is CASSDLPTDTQYF. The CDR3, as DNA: TGTGCCAGCAGTGATCTGCCCACAGATACGCAGTATTTT.

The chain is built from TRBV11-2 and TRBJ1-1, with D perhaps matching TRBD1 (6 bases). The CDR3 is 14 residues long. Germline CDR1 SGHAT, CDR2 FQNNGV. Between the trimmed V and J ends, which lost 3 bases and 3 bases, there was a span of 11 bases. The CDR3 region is CASSFEGGHTEAFF. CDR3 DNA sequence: TGTGCCAGCAGCTTCGAAGGGGGACACACTGAAGCTTTCTTT. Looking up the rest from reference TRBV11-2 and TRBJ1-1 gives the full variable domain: EAGVAQSPRYKIIEKRQSVAFWCNPISGHATLYWYQQILGQGPKLLIQFQNNGVVDDSQLPKDRFSAERLKGVDSTLKIQPAKLEDSAVYLCASSFEGGHTEAFFGQGTRLTVV.

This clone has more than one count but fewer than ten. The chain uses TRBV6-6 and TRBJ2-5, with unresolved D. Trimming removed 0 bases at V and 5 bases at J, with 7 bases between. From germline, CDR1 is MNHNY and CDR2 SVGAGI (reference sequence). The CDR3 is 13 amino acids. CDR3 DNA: TGTGCCAGCAGTTACTCTATGTGGGAGACCCAGTACTTC. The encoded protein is CASSYSMWETQYF.

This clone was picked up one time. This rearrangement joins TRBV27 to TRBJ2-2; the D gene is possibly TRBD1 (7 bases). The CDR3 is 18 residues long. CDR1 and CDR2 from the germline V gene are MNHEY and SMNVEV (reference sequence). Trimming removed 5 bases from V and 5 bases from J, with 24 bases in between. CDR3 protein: CASSPFITDRAGTGELFF. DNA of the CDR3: TGTGCCAGCAGTCCCTTCATCACCGACAGGGCGGGAACCGGGGAGCTGTTTTTT.

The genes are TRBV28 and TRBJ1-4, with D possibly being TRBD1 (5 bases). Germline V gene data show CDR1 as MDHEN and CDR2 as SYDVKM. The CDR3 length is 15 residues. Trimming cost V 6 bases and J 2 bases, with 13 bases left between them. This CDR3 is CASRGLGPTNEKLFF. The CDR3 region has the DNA TGTGCCAGCAGGGGCCTGGGGCCCACTAATGAAAAACTGTTTTTT.

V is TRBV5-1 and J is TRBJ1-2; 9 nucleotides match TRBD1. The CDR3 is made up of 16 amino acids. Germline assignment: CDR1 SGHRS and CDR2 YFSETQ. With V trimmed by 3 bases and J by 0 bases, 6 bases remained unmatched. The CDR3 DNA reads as TGCGCCAGCAGCTGGACAGGGGCCCGGTCTAACTATGGCTACACCTTC. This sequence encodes CASSWTGARSNYGYTF. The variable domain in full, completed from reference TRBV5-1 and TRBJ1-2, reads KAGVTQTPRYLIKTRGQQVTLSCSPISGHRSVSWYQQTPGQGLQFLFEYFSETQRNKGNFPGRFSGRQFSNSRSEMNVSTLELGDSALYLCASSWTGARSNYGYTFGSGTRLTVV.

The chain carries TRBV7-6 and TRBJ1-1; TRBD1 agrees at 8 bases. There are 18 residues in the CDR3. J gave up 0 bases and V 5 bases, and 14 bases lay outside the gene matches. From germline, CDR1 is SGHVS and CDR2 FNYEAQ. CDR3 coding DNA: TGTGCCAGCAGCCCAGGGACAGGTAGGGGCAGCATGAACACTGAAGCTTTCTTT. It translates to CASSPGTGRGSMNTEAFF. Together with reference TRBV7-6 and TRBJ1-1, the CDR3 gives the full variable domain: GAGVSQSPRYKVTKRGQDVALRCDPISGHVSLYWYRQALGQGPEFLTYFNYEAQQDKSGLPNDRFSAERPEGSISTLTIQRTEQRDSAMYRCASSPGTGRGSMNTEAFFGQGTRLTVV.

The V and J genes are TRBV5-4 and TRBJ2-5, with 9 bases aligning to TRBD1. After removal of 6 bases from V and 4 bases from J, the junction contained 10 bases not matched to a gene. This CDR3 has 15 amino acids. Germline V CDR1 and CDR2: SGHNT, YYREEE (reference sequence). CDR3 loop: CASTLWTGELETQYF. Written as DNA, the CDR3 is TGTGCCAGCACCCTTTGGACAGGGGAATTAGAGACCCAGTACTTC.

The CDR3 region has the DNA TGTGCCAGCAGTGTATCCCCACCGGGACAGGGGAACGGGGAGCTGTTTTTT. It translates to CASSVSPPGQGNGELFF. The V call is TRBV2, the J call TRBJ2-2; 10 bases line up with TRBD1. Germline-derived CDR1 and CDR2 are SNHLY and FYNNEI. The junction had 12 bases not matched to a gene; V was cut back by 4 bases and J by 7 bases. The CDR3 loop spans 17 amino acids.

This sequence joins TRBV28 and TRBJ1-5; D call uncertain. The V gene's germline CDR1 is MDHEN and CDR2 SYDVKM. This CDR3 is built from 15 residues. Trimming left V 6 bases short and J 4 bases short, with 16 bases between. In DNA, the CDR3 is TGTGCCAGCAGCACCTCCAGGATCGGGAATCAGCCCCAGCATTTT. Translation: CASSTSRIGNQPQHF.

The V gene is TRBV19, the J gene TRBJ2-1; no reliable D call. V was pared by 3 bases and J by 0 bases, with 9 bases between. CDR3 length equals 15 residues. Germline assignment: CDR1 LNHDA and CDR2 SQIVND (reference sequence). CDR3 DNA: TGTGCCAGTAGTATTGAGGCCCACTCCTACAATGAGCAGTTCTTC. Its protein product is CASSIEAHSYNEQFF.

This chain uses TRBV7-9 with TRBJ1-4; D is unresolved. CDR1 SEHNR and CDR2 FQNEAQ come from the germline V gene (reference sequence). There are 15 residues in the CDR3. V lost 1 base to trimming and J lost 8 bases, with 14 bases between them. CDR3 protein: CASSLVGGSQEKLFF. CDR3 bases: TGTGCCAGCAGCTTAGTCGGAGGGAGTCAGGAAAAACTGTTTTTT.

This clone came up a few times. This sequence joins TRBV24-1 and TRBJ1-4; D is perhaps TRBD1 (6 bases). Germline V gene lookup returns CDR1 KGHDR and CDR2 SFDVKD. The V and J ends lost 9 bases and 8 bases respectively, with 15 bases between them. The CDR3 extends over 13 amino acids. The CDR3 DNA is TGTGCCACCGGGGGACAAACAGGGGAAAAACTGTTTTTT. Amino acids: CATGGQTGEKLFF.

The CDR3 sequence is CASSRNRDRGEKLFF. The DNA of the CDR3 is TGTGCCAGCAGTAGAAACCGGGACAGGGGAGAAAAACTGTTTTTT. The chain employs TRBV2 and TRBJ1-4; 10 nucleotides agree with TRBD1. Germline V gives CDR1 SNHLY, CDR2 FYNNEI. Germline trimming cut 5 bases from V and 8 bases from J; bases unmatched to any gene: 8. The CDR3 totals 15 residues. The variable domain in full, with the rest retrieved from reference TRBV2 and TRBJ1-4, is EPEVTQTPSHQVTQMGQEVILRCVPISNHLYFYWYRQILGQKVEFLVSFYNNEISEKSEIFDDQFSVERPDGSNFTLKIRSTKLEDSAMYFCASSRNRDRGEKLFFGSGTQLSVL.

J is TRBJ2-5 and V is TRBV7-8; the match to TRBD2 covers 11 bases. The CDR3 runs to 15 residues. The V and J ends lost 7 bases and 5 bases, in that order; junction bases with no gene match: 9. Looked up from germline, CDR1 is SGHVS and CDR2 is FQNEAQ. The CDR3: CASKVVAGGTETQYF. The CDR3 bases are TGTGCCAGCAAGGTGGTAGCGGGGGGGACGGAGACCCAGTACTTC.

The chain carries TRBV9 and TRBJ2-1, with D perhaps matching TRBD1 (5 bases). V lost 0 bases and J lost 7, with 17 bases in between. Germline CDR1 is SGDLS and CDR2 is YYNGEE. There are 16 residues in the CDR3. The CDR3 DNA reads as TGTGCCAGCAGCGTAGTGGGGCAGGCCTTTCAAAATGAGCAGTTCTTC. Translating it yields CASSVVGQAFQNEQFF.

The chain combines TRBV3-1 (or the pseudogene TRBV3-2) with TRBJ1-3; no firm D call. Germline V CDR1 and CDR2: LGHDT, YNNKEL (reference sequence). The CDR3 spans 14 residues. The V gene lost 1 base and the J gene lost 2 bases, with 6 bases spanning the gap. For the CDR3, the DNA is TGTGCCAGCAGCCAAGCGGAAGCTGGAAACACCATATATTTT. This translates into CASSQAEAGNTIYF.

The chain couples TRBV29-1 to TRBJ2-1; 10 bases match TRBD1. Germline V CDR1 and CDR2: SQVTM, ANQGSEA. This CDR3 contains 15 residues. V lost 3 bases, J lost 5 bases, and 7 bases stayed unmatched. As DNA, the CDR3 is TGCAGCGTTGAGGCGCGACAGGGGGCAGACAATGAGCAGTTCTTC. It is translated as CSVEARQGADNEQFF.

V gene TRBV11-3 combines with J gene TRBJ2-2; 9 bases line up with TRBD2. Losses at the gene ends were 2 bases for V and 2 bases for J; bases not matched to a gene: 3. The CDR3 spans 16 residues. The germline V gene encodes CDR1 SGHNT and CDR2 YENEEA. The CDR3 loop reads CASSLNSGGNTGELFF. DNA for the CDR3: TGTGCCAGCAGCTTAAATAGCGGGGGCAACACCGGGGAGCTGTTTTTT.

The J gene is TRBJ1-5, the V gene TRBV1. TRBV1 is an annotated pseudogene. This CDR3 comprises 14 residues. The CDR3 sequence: CTSSQLCKVQPQHF. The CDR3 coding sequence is TGCACCAGCAGCCAGCTCTGTAAGGTTCAGCCCCAGCATTTT.

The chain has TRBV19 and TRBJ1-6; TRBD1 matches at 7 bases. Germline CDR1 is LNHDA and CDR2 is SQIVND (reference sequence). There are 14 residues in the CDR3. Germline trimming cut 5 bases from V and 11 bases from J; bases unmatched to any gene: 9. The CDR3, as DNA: TGTGCCAGTAGTGTGGCGACAGGGATTGCACCCCTCCACTTT. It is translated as CASSVATGIAPLHF.

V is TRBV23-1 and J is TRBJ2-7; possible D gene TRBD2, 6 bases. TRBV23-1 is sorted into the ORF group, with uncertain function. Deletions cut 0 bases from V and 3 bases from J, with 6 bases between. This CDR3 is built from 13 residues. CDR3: CASSQSRDYEQYF. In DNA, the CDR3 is TGCGCCAGCAGTCAATCGCGGGACTACGAGCAGTACTTC.